The 21 T cell receptor beta chains below come from one sample, sequenced in a study of blood T cell repertoires in COVID-19. The method was immunoSEQ multiplex PCR; TCRdb's version includes in-frame clones alone and lacks a portion of them. The table lists some 220,000 clones, under 85% of them singletons. Sequences were obtained from peripheral blood. The receptors here all came from a woman in her thirties with COVID-19, enrolled during active disease.

This chain connects TRBV7-2 to TRBJ1-2; 7 bases line up with TRBD1. This CDR3 contains 13 residues. Germline CDR1 SGHTA, CDR2 FQGNSA. Unmatched junction bases numbered 5, after V lost 2 bases and J lost 8 bases. CDR3 in amino acids: CASSLSGQAGYTF. For the CDR3, the DNA is TGTGCCAGCAGCTTATCCGGACAGGCGGGCTACACCTTC.

The V call is TRBV7-9, the J call TRBJ2-3; perhaps TRBD2 as D (6 bases). Germline CDR1 reads SEHNR; CDR2 reads FQNEAQ (reference sequence). This CDR3 region has 14 residues. Between the trimmed V and J ends, which lost 5 bases and 2 bases, there was a span of 11 bases. CDR3 protein: CASSDTGLTDTQYF. Here the CDR3 DNA reads TGTGCCAGCAGCGACACGGGACTCACAGATACGCAGTATTTT. Drawing the rest from reference TRBV7-9 and TRBJ2-3, the complete variable domain is DTGVSQNPRHKITKRGQNVTFRCDPISEHNRLYWYRQTLGQGPEFLTYFQNEAQLEKSRLLSDRFSAERPKGSFSTLEIQRTEQGDSAMYLCASSDTGLTDTQYFGPGTRLTVL.

V is TRBV19 and J is TRBJ2-2, with TRBD1 matching over 8 bases. The CDR3 contains 15 residues. Germline assignment: CDR1 LNHDA and CDR2 SQIVND (reference sequence). Trimming took 7 bases from V and 0 from J; bases not matched to a gene: 4. The CDR3 region has the DNA TGTGCCAGTACTAGACAGGGGTCGAACACCGGGGAGCTGTTTTTT. Translating it yields CASTRQGSNTGELFF.

The V call is TRBV18, the J call TRBJ2-2, with 11 bases aligning to TRBD2. Germline CDR1 is KGHSH and CDR2 is LQKENI. The CDR3 loop spans 20 amino acids. The V segment lost 0 bases and the J segment 2 bases; nucleotides outside the gene matches: 11. CDR3 DNA sequence: TGTGCCAGCTCACCACCAGAACTAGCGGGAGTAAATTCAAACACCGGGGAGCTGTTTTTT. The encoded protein is CASSPPELAGVNSNTGELFF.

The genes are TRBV6-1 and TRBJ1-2, with D perhaps TRBD1 (5 bases). The V and J ends lost 0 bases and 6 bases respectively, with 11 bases between them. This CDR3 region has 14 residues. From germline, CDR1 is MNHNS and CDR2 SASEGT. The CDR3 DNA sequence: TGTGCCAGCAGTGAAGCAGGAGGGGTGGATGGCTACACCTTC. Amino acids: CASSEAGGVDGYTF.

V usage is TRBV7-2 and J usage is TRBJ2-5; 9 nucleotides align to TRBD2. Germline lookup yields CDR1 SGHTA and CDR2 FQGNSA. This CDR3 region has 16 residues. With V trimmed by 1 base and J by 1 base, 4 bases remained unmatched. CDR3 amino acids: CASSLGTAGGQETQYF. DNA for the CDR3: TGTGCCAGCAGCTTAGGTACAGCGGGGGGCCAAGAGACCCAGTACTTC.

This chain uses TRBV29-1 with TRBJ2-1; D is undetermined. Trimming took off 5 bases at V and 9 bases at J, with 8 bases between the two ends. The CDR3 contains 10 residues. CDR1 and CDR2 from the germline V gene are SQVTM and ANQGSEA. Here the CDR3 reads CSVHSGEQFF. The CDR3 DNA sequence: TGCAGCGTTCATTCCGGTGAGCAGTTCTTC.

This chain uses TRBV11-2 with TRBJ1-4; 7 bases map to TRBD1. Germline loops: CDR1 SGHAT, CDR2 FQNNGV. J was trimmed by 7 bases and V by 5 bases; bases with no gene match: 10. CDR3 length: 15 amino acids. The CDR3 DNA is TGTGCCAGCAGCCCACAGGGGAAGGACAGTGAAAAACTGTTTTTT. Its protein product is CASSPQGKDSEKLFF.

The chain carries TRBV7-2 and TRBJ2-1, with TRBD2 matching over 8 bases. The CDR3 consists of 15 residues. V shed 4 bases, J shed 3 bases, and the junction held 5 bases outside the gene matches. In germline, CDR1 is SGHTA, CDR2 FQGNSA. The CDR3 coding sequence is TGTGCCAGCAGCTGGCAGCGGGAGCTCTACAATGAGCAGTTCTTC. The encoded protein is CASSWQRELYNEQFF.

In its sample, this clone was seen once. The J gene is TRBJ2-1, the V gene TRBV19; 7 bases are shared with TRBD2. This CDR3 has 13 residues. Germline CDR1 LNHDA, CDR2 SQIVND (reference sequence). J lost 6 bases, V lost 4 bases, and 3 bases had no gene match. The CDR3 reads CASSTGTINEQFF. The CDR3 nucleotides read TGTGCCAGTAGTACGGGGACTATCAATGAGCAGTTCTTC. Supplemented by reference TRBV19 and TRBJ2-1, the full variable domain reads DGGITQSPKYLFRKEGQNVTLSCEQNLNHDAMYWYRQDPGQGLRLIYYSQIVNDFQKGDIAEGYSVSREKKESFPLTVTSAQKNPTAFYLCASSTGTINEQFFGPGTRLTVL.

The table lists this clone with a count of one. This rearrangement joins TRBV7-2 to TRBJ2-2; no firm D call. Germline lookup yields CDR1 SGHTA and CDR2 FQGNSA. Trimming took off 0 bases at V and 3 bases at J, with 14 bases between the two ends. The CDR3 sequence is 17 residues long. This chain's CDR3 is CASSLALRHDDTGELFF. CDR3 in DNA: TGTGCCAGCAGCTTAGCGCTCAGACACGATGACACCGGGGAGCTGTTTTTT.

This clone showed up just once. This sequence joins TRBV7-9 and TRBJ2-7; a weak D match, TRBD2 (5 bases). The germline CDR1 and CDR2 sequences are SEHNR and FQNEAQ (reference sequence). The CDR3 covers 14 residues. V gave up 2 bases and J gave up 0 bases, with 8 bases separating them. CDR3 sequence (DNA): TGTGCCAGCAGCTTAATCGGGAACTCCTACGAGCAGTACTTC. Amino acids: CASSLIGNSYEQYF.

The rearrangement joins TRBV5-4 to TRBJ2-3; D is perhaps TRBD1 (5 bases). The germline CDR1 and CDR2 sequences are SGHNT and YYREEE (reference sequence). V lost 7 bases, J lost 6 bases, and 12 bases lay in between. The CDR3 covers 12 residues. The CDR3 spells CASQGVEDTQYF. The DNA for the CDR3 is TGTGCCAGCCAAGGGGTCGAGGATACGCAGTATTTT.

This clone was observed a single time. The V and J genes are TRBV21-1 and TRBJ1-5; the D call in the table, TRBD1, was not verified against the DNA. TRBV21-1 is noted as a pseudogene. This CDR3 is 16 amino acids long. This CDR3 reads CASSKGTGTQIQPQHF. In nucleotides, the CDR3 is TGTGCCAGCAGCAAAGGAACCGGGACACAAATCCAGCCCCAGCATTTT.

The chain has TRBV6-5 and TRBJ1-1; D not certain. The V end was cut by 0 bases, the J end by 4 bases, with 9 bases between. The CDR3 runs 14 residues. Germline CDR1 reads MNHEY; CDR2 reads SVGAGI. CDR3 residues: CASSYSEGGTEAFF. The CDR3 DNA follows: TGTGCCAGCAGTTACTCGGAGGGAGGCACTGAAGCTTTCTTT.

The rearrangement uses TRBV5-3 and TRBJ2-7; 9 bases are shared with TRBD1. TRBV5-3 is assigned to the ORF class and has an uncertain function. With V trimmed by 0 bases and J by 3 bases, 1 base remained unmatched. The CDR3 has 14 amino acids. The CDR3 loop reads CARSLGDRVYEQYF. The CDR3 DNA reads TGTGCCAGAAGCTTGGGGGACAGGGTCTACGAGCAGTACTTC.

The V gene is TRBV6-5, the J gene TRBJ2-7; the match to TRBD2 covers 9 bases. Germline values: CDR1 MNHEY, CDR2 SVGAGI. V shed 6 bases, J shed 3 bases, and the junction held 6 bases outside the gene matches. CDR3 length: 14 amino acids. The CDR3 nucleotides are TGTGCCAGCAGCCCCGCGGGGGGGAACTACGAGCAGTACTTC. Its translation: CASSPAGGNYEQYF.

This rearrangement joins TRBV19 to TRBJ2-3, with D perhaps matching TRBD1 (6 bases). The germline gives CDR1 LNHDA, CDR2 SQIVND (reference sequence). Trimming left V 4 bases short and J 2 bases short, with 13 bases between. The CDR3 has 15 residues. In DNA form, the CDR3 reads TGTGCCAGTAGTAAGGCTGGGGGCTTCACAGATACGCAGTATTTT. Its translation: CASSKAGGFTDTQYF. The full variable domain, with the rest looked up from reference TRBV19 and TRBJ2-3, is DGGITQSPKYLFRKEGQNVTLSCEQNLNHDAMYWYRQDPGQGLRLIYYSQIVNDFQKGDIAEGYSVSREKKESFPLTVTSAQKNPTAFYLCASSKAGGFTDTQYFGPGTRLTVL.

The chain combines TRBV7-3 with TRBJ2-3, with 7 bases matching TRBD2. V gave up 5 bases and J gave up 2 bases; unmatched junction bases: 4. The CDR3 spans 14 residues. Germline loops: CDR1 SGHTA, CDR2 FQGTGA. CDR3 DNA: TGTGCCAGCAGCCCGGGACTAAACACAGATACGCAGTATTTT. It codes for CASSPGLNTDTQYF.

CDR3 sequence (DNA): TGTGCCAGCAGTGCCCTGGCGGGAGGGCCAAAGGGAGGCGGGGAGCTGTTTTTT. Its protein is CASSALAGGPKGGGELFF. The chain joins TRBV2 to TRBJ2-2; TRBD2 agrees at 9 bases. The V gene end was trimmed by 4 bases and the J gene end by 7 bases; junction bases not matched to a gene: 16. The germline V gene has CDR1 SNHLY and CDR2 FYNNEI. The CDR3 sequence is 18 residues long.

The rearrangement uses TRBV18 and TRBJ1-2, with TRBD1 as a possible D gene (5 bases). The CDR3 has 18 amino acids. V dropped 2 bases and J dropped 5 bases, with 24 bases sitting between them. The V gene's germline CDR1 is KGHSH and CDR2 LQKENI. CDR3 residues: CASSPYKYGGRLTYGYTF. The DNA for the CDR3 is TGTGCCAGCTCACCATATAAATACGGGGGACGCCTTACTTATGGCTACACCTTC.